The entry below describes one T cell receptor beta chain. As yet, its antigen is unknown. This record belongs to a study of T cell repertoires in cytomegalovirus infection. For the study at large: Carrying CMV and the relevant HLA type showed in public TCR beta signatures. Findings of the study overall: Ex vivo responses were dominated by HLA-C-restricted CMV-specific TCR beta clonotypes. Cumulated frequencies of public TCR beta families served to identify carriers of CMV plus the relevant HLA.

Trimming shortened V by 2 bases and J by 1 base, and 14 bases separated the two germline ends. Germline V CDR1 and CDR2: LGHNA, YNFKEQ. This CDR3 has 16 residues. TCRdb called the reads again in MiXCR, with one record for every CDR3 protein. The sample shows 600,000 to 800,000 distinct CDR3 sequences, roughly 26% of them seen only once. Sequences were obtained from CD8+ T cells from PBMCs. This TCR was sampled from a human donor in good health (CMV status not recorded). Some clones in this sample may be carry-over from other donors' samples. The V gene is TRBV4-2, the J gene TRBJ2-5, with D possibly matching TRBD2 (5 bases). The CDR3 DNA is TGTGCCAGCAGCCAAAGGTTCGGGGAATCCCAAGAGACCCAGTACTTC. This codes for CASSQRFGESQETQYF.